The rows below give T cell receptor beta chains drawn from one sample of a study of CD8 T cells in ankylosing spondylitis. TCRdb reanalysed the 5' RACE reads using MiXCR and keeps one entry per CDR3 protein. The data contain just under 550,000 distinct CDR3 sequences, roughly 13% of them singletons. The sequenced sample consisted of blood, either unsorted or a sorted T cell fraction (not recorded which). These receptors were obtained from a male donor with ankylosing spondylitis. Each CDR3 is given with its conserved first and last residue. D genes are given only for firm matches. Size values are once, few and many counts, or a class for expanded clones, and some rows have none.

CDR3: CASSMRGQQPQHF
DNA: TGTGCCAGTAGTATGAGGGGGCAGCAGCCCCAGCATTTT
size: -
V: TRBV19
J: TRBJ1-5
D: TRBD1

CDR3: CASSIAAQANYGYTF
DNA: TGTGCCAGTAGTATAGCCGCTCAGGCCAACTATGGCTACACCTTC
size: few
V: TRBV19
J: TRBJ1-2
D: -

CDR3: CASSQDRGTGDEKLFF
DNA: TGTGCCAGCAGCCAAGATCGGGGGACAGGGGATGAAAAACTGTTTTTT
size: -
V: TRBV4-2
J: TRBJ1-4
D: TRBD1

CDR3: CASSQEGTVNQPQHF
DNA: TGCGCCAGCAGCCAAGAAGGGACAGTTAATCAGCCCCAGCATTTT
size: few
V: TRBV4-1
J: TRBJ1-5
D: TRBD1

CDR3: CSVEVLAGGAGELFF
DNA: TGCAGCGTTGAAGTTCTAGCGGGAGGCGCCGGGGAGCTGTTTTTT
size: few
V: TRBV29-1
J: TRBJ2-2
D: TRBD2

CDR3: CSASVGHTEAFF
DNA: TGCAGTGCGAGCGTGGGCCACACTGAAGCTTTCTTT
size: -
V: TRBV20-1
J: TRBJ1-1
D: -

CDR3: CASSWGDRSFNSGANVLTF
DNA: TGCGCCAGCAGCTGGGGGGACCGCAGTTTCAACTCTGGGGCCAACGTCCTGACTTTC
size: -
V: TRBV5-1
J: TRBJ2-6
D: -

CDR3: CSVEQRGARGYGYTF
DNA: TGCAGCGTTGAACAAAGAGGGGCCCGTGGCTATGGCTACACCTTC
size: few
V: TRBV29-1
J: TRBJ1-2
D: -

CDR3: CASSLGRGAIGTEAFF
DNA: TGTGCCAGCAGCTTGGGACGGGGGGCTATTGGCACTGAAGCTTTCTTT
size: few
V: TRBV5-5
J: TRBJ1-1
D: -

CDR3: CSVETGYEQYF
DNA: TGCAGCGTTGAAACGGGCTACGAGCAGTACTTC
size: -
V: TRBV29-1
J: TRBJ2-7
D: -

CDR3: CSAMGNGYTF
DNA: TGCAGTGCCATGGGAAATGGCTACACCTTC
size: few
V: TRBV20-1
J: TRBJ1-2
D: -

CDR3: CASSLGTGGSSTDTQYF
DNA: TGCGCCAGCAGCTTGGGAACAGGGGGCTCTAGCACAGATACGCAGTATTTT
size: few
V: TRBV5-1
J: TRBJ2-3
D: TRBD1

CDR3: CASRRGIGEQFF
DNA: TGTGCCAGCAGACGGGGCATCGGTGAGCAGTTCTTC
size: many
V: TRBV6-1
J: TRBJ2-1
D: -

CDR3: CSARDEAQGVVNTEAFF
DNA: TGCAGTGCTAGAGATGAGGCACAGGGGGTCGTGAACACTGAAGCTTTCTTT
size: few
V: TRBV20-1
J: TRBJ1-1
D: TRBD1

CDR3: CASSYRTENQPQHF
DNA: TGTGCCAGCAGCTATCGGACAGAAAATCAGCCCCAGCATTTT
size: -
V: TRBV12-3/TRBV12-4
J: TRBJ1-5
D: -

CDR3: CASSQDTGQGIYQPQHF
DNA: TGCGCCAGCAGCCAAGATACGGGACAGGGGATATATCAGCCCCAGCATTTT
size: -
V: TRBV4-1
J: TRBJ1-5
D: TRBD1

CDR3: CASSLSAGTGTSPLHF
DNA: TGCGCCAGCAGCTTGTCAGCCGGGACAGGGACTTCACCCCTCCACTTT
size: few
V: TRBV5-1
J: TRBJ1-6
D: TRBD1

CDR3: CASSPSGTANYGYTF
DNA: TGTGCCAGCAGCCCGAGTGGGACAGCTAACTATGGCTACACCTTC
size: -
V: TRBV7-2
J: TRBJ1-2
D: TRBD1

CDR3: CASSLMTGSNQPQHF
DNA: TGTGCCAGCAGCTTAATGACAGGGAGCAATCAGCCCCAGCATTTT
size: -
V: TRBV11-2
J: TRBJ1-5
D: TRBD1

CDR3: CASSRDSPSNTEAFF
DNA: TGTGCCAGCAGCCGGGACAGCCCCTCGAACACTGAAGCTTTCTTT
size: -
V: TRBV7-9
J: TRBJ1-1
D: TRBD1

CDR3: CSASASGRADEQFF
DNA: TGCAGTGCTAGCGCTAGCGGGAGGGCCGATGAGCAGTTCTTC
size: few
V: TRBV20-1
J: TRBJ2-1
D: TRBD2